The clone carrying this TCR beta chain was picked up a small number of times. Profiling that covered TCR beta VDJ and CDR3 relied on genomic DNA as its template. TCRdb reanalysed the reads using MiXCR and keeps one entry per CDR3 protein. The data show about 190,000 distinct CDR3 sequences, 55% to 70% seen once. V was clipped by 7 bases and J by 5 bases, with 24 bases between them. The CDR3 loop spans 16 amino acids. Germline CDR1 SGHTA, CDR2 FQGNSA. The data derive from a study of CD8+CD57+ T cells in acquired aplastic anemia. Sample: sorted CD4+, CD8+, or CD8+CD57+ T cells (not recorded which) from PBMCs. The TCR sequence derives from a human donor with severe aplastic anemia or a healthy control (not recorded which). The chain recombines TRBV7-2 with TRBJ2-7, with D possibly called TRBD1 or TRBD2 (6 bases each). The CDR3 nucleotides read TGTGCCAGCACCGAAGGAGCCGGGGGCGCTTTGGACGAGCAGTACTTC. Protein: CASTEGAGGALDEQYF.